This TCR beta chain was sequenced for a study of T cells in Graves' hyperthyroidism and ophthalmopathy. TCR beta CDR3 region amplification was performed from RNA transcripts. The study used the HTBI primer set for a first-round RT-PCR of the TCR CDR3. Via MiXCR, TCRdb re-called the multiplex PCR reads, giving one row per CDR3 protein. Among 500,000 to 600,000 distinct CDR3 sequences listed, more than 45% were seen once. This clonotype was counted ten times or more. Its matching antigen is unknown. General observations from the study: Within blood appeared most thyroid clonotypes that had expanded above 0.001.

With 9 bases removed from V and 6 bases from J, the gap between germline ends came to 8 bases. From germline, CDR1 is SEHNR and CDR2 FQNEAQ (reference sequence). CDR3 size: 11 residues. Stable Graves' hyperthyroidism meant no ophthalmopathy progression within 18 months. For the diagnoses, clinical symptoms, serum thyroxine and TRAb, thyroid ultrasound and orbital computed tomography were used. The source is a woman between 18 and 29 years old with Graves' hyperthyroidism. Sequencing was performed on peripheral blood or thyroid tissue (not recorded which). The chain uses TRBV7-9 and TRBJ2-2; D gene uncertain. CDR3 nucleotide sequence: TGTGCCAGTCTTAGGGCCGGGGAGCTGTTTTTT. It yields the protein CASLRAGELFF.